This TCR beta chain was documented in a study of control samples from healthy donors and cancer patients. The junction had 15 bases not matched to a gene; V was cut back by 4 bases and J by 5 bases. The V gene's germline CDR1 is MNHEY and CDR2 SMNVEV (reference sequence). The CDR3 runs to 17 residues. Using immunoSEQ multiplex PCR, the repertoire was profiled, and TCRdb retains in-frame clones only, with some absent. The table shows 110,000 to 150,000 clones, with roughly nine tenths occurring only once. The chain has TRBV27 and TRBJ2-7; 9 bases are shared with TRBD1. The sequence was collected from a young man in good health. The sample comprised blood. The CDR3 loop is CASSSGWGRDRDNEQYF. The CDR3 DNA follows: TGTGCCAGCAGTTCGGGCTGGGGGCGGGACAGGGACAACGAGCAGTACTTC.